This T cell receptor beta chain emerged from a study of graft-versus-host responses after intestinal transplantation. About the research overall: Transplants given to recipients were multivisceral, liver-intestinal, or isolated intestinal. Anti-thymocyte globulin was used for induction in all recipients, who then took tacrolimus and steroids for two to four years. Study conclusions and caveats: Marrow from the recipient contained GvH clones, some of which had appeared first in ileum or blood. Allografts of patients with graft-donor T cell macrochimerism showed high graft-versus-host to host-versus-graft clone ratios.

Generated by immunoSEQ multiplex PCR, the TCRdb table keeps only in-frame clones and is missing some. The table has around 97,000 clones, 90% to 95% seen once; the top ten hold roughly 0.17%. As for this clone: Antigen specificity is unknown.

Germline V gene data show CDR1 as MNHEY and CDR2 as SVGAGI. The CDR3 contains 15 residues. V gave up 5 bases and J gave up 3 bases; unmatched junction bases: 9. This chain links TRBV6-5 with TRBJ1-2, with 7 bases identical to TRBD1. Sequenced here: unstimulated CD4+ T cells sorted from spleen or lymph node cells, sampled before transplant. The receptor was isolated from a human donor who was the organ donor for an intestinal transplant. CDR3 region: CASSPQGISYYGYTF. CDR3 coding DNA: TGTGCCAGCAGTCCACAGGGGATCTCATACTATGGCTACACCTTC.